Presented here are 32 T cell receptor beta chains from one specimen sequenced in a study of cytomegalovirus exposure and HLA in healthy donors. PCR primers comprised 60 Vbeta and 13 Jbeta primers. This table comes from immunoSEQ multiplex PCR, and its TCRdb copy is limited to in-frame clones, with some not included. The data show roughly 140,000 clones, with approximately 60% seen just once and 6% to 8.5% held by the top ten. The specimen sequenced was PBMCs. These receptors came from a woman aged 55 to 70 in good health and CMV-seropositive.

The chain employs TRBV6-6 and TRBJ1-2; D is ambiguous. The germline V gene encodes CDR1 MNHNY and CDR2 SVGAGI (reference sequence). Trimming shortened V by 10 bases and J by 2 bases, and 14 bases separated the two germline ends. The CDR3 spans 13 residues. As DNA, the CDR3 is TGTGCCACCCGCCGAGACGGGAACTATGGCTACACCTTC. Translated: CATRRDGNYGYTF.

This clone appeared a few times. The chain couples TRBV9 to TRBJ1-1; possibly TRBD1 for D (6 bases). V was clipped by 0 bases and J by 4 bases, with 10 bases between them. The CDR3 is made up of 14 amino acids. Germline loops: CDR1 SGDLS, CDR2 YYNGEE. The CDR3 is CASSVDQGSTEAFF. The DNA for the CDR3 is TGTGCCAGCAGCGTAGATCAGGGGAGCACTGAAGCTTTCTTT.

The DNA for the CDR3 is TGTGCCAGCGCCGACAGGGATGGTCAGCCCCAGCATTTT. Its protein is CASADRDGQPQHF. The chain recombines TRBV7-2 with TRBJ1-5; 7 bases map to TRBD1. The junction had 7 bases not matched to a gene; V was cut back by 8 bases and J by 6 bases. CDR3 length: 13 amino acids. In germline, CDR1 is SGHTA, CDR2 FQGNSA.

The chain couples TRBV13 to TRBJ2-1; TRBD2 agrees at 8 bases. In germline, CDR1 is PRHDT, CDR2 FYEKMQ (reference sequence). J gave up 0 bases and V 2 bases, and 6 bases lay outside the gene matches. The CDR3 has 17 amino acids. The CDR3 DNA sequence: TGTGCCAGCAGCTTAAGCGGGAGCGGGAGCTCCTACAATGAGCAGTTCTTC. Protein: CASSLSGSGSSYNEQFF.

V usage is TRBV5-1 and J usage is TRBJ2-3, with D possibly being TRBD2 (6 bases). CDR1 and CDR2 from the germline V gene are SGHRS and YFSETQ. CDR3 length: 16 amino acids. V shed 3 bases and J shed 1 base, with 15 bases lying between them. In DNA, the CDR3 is TGCGCCAGCAGCTACGCCCGGGACTCGGGCACAGATACGCAGTATTTT. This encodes CASSYARDSGTDTQYF.

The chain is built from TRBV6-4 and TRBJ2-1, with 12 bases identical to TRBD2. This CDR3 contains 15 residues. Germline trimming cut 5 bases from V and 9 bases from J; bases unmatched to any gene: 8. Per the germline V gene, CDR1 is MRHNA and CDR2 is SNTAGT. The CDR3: CASSRTSGITGEQFF. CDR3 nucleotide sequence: TGTGCCAGCAGTCGGACTAGCGGGATTACTGGTGAGCAGTTCTTC.

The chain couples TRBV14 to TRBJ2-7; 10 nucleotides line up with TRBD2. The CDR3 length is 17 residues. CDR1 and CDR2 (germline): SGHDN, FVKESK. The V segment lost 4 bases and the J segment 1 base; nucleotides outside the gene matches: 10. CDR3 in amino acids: CASSLQGIAGGSYEQYF. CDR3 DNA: TGTGCCAGCAGCCTACAGGGAATAGCGGGAGGATCCTACGAGCAGTACTTC.

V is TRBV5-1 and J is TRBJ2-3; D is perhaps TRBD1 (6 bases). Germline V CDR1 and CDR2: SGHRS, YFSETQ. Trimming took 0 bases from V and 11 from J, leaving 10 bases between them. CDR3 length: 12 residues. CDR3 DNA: TGCGCCAGCAGCTTGGGAGGGGGTGTGCAGTATTTT. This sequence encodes CASSLGGGVQYF.

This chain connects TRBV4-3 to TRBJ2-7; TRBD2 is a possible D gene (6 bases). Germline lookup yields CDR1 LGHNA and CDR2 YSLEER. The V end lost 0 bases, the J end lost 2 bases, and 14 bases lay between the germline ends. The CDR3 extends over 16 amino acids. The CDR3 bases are TGCGCCAGCAGCCAAGATTTGGGGACTCTAACCTACGAGCAGTACTTC. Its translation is CASSQDLGTLTYEQYF.

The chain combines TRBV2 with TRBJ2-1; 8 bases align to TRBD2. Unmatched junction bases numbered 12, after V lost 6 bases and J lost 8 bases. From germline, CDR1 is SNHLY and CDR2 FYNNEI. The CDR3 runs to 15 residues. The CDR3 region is CASRASGLRMDEQFF. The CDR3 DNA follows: TGTGCCAGCAGGGCTAGCGGGTTGCGTATGGATGAGCAGTTCTTC.

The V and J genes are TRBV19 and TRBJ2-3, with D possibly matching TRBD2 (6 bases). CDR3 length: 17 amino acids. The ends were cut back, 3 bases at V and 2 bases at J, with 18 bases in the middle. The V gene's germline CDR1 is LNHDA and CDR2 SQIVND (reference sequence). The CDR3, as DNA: TGTGCCAGTAGTATCCTACGGGAGTCCCCTTCCACAGATACGCAGTATTTT. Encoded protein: CASSILRESPSTDTQYF.

CDR3 protein: CATSGQGGTGELFF. CDR3 bases: TGTGCCACCTCCGGACAGGGAGGTACCGGGGAGCTGTTTTTT. This chain links TRBV10-3 with TRBJ2-2; 8 positions match TRBD1. With V trimmed by 10 bases and J by 5 bases, 9 bases remained unmatched. The CDR3 loop spans 14 amino acids. Germline lookup yields CDR1 ENHRY and CDR2 SYGVKD.

This chain's CDR3 is CAWSVTGGPGETQYF. The CDR3 coding sequence is TGTGCCTGGAGTGTTACGGGAGGGCCAGGAGAGACCCAGTACTTC. The gene calls are TRBV30 and TRBJ2-5, with TRBD2 matching 8 bases. The J segment lost 4 bases and the V segment lost 0 bases, leaving 7 bases of the junction unmatched. The CDR3 is made up of 15 amino acids. The germline CDR1 and CDR2 sequences are GTSNPN and SVGIG (reference sequence).

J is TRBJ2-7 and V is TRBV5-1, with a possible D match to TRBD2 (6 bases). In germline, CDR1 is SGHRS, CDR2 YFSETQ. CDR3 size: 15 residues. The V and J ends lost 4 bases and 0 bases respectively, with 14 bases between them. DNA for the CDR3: TGCGCCAGCAGCCGTGGGGGGACGAGCTCCTACGAGCAGTACTTC. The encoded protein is CASSRGGTSSYEQYF.

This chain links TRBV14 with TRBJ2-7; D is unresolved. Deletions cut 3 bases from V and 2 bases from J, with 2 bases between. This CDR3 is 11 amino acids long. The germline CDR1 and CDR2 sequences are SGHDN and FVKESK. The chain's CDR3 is CASSHTYEQYF. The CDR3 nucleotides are TGTGCCAGCAGCCATACCTACGAGCAGTACTTC.

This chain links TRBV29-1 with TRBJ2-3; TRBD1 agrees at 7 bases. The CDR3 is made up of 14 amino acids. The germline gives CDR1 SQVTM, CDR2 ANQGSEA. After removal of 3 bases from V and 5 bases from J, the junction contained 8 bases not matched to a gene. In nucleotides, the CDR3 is TGCAGCGTTGATCTTGGCAGGGGGAAAGATACGCAGTATTTT. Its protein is CSVDLGRGKDTQYF.

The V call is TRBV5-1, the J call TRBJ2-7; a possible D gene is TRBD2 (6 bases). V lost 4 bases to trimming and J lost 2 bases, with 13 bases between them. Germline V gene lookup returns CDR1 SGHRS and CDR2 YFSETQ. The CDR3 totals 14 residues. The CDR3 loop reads CASSPRDSAYEQYF. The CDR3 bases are TGCGCCAGCAGCCCCCGGGACTCCGCCTACGAGCAGTACTTC.

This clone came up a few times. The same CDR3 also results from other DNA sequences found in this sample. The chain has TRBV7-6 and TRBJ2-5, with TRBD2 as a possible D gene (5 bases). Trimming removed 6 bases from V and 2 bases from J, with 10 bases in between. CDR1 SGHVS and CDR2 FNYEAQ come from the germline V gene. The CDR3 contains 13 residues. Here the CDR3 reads CASSSRDQETQYF. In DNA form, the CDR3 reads TGTGCCAGCAGTTCCCGGGATCAAGAGACCCAGTACTTC.

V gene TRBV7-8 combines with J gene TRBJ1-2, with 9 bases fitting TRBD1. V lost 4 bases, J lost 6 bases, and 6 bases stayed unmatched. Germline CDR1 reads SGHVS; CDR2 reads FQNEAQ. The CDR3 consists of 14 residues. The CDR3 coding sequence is TGTGCCAGCAGCTATAACAGGGGGCGGGATGGCTACACCTTC. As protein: CASSYNRGRDGYTF.

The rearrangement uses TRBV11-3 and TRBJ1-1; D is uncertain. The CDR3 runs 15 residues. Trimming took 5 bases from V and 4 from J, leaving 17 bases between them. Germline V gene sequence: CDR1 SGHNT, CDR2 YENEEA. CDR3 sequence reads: CASSAQTGGSTEAFF. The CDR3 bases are TGTGCCAGCAGCGCCCAAACGGGTGGCTCCACTGAAGCTTTCTTT.

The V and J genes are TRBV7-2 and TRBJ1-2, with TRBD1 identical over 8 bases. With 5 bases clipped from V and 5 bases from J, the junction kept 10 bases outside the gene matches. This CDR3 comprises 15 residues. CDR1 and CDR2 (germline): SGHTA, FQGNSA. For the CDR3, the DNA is TGTGCCAGCAGCCAAGCGCAGGGGGCGCGTTATGGCTACACCTTC. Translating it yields CASSQAQGARYGYTF.

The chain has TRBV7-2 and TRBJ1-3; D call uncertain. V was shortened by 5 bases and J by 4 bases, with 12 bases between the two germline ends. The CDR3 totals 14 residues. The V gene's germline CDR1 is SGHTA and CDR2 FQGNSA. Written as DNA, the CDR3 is TGTGCCAGCAGCCCGGCGGGCCGCGGAAACACCATATATTTT. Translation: CASSPAGRGNTIYF.

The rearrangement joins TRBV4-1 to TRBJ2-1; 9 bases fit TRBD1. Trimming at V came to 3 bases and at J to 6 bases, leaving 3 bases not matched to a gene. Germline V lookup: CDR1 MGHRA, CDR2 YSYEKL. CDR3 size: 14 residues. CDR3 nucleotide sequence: TGCGCCAGCAGCCACGCGACAGGGGGCAATGAGCAGTTCTTC. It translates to CASSHATGGNEQFF.

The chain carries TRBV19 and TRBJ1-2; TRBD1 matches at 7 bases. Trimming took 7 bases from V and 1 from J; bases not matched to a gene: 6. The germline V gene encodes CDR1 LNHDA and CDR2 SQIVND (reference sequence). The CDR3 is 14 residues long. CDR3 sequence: CASTQTGSNYGYTF. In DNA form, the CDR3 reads TGTGCCAGTACCCAGACAGGGAGTAACTATGGCTACACCTTC.

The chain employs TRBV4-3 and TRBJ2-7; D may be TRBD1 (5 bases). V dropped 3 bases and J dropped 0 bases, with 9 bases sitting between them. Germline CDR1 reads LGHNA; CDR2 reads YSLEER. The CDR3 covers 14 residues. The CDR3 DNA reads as TGCGCCAGCAGCCATGACAGATCCTCCTACGAGCAGTACTTC. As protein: CASSHDRSSYEQYF.

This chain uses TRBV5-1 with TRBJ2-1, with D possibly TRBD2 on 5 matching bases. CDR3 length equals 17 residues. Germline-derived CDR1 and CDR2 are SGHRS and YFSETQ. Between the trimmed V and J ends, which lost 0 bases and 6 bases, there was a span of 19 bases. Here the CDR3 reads CASSLEILDFKGNEQFF. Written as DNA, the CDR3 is TGCGCCAGCAGCTTGGAAATTTTGGACTTTAAAGGCAATGAGCAGTTCTTC. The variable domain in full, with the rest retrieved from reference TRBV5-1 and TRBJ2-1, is KAGVTQTPRYLIKTRGQQVTLSCSPISGHRSVSWYQQTPGQGLQFLFEYFSETQRNKGNFPGRFSGRQFSNSRSEMNVSTLELGDSALYLCASSLEILDFKGNEQFFGPGTRLTVL.

The chain's CDR3 is CASSLGPAGGGADTQYF. The CDR3 DNA is TGTGCCAGCAGCTTAGGGCCAGCGGGAGGAGGGGCAGATACGCAGTATTTT. The rearrangement uses TRBV7-6 and TRBJ2-3, with 9 bases lining up with TRBD2. The germline V gene encodes CDR1 SGHVS and CDR2 FNYEAQ. The CDR3 runs to 17 residues. V dropped 1 base and J dropped 4; count of bases not matched to a gene: 9.

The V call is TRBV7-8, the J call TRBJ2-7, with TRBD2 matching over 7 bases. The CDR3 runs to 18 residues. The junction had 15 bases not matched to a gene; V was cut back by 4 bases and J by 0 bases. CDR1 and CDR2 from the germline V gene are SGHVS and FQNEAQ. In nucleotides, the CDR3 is TGTGCCAGCAGCTCACACCTTAGGGCTAGCGGTTCCTCCTACGAGCAGTACTTC. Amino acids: CASSSHLRASGSSYEQYF.

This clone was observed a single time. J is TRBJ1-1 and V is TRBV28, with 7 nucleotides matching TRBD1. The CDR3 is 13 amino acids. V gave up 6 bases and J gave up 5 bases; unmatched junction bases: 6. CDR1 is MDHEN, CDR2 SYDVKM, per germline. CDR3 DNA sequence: TGTGCCAGCAGGCTCCAGGGGGAGACTGAAGCTTTCTTT. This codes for CASRLQGETEAFF. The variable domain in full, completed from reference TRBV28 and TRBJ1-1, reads DVKVTQSSRYLVKRTGEKVFLECVQDMDHENMFWYRQDPGLGLRLIYFSYDVKMKEKGDIPEGYSVSREKKERFSLILESASTNQTSMYLCASRLQGETEAFFGQGTRLTVV.

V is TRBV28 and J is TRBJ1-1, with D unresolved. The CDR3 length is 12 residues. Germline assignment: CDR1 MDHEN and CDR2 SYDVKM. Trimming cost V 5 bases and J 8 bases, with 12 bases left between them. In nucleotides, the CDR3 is TGTGCCAGCAGTCCGAGAGAGCCCGAAGCTTTCTTT. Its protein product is CASSPREPEAFF.

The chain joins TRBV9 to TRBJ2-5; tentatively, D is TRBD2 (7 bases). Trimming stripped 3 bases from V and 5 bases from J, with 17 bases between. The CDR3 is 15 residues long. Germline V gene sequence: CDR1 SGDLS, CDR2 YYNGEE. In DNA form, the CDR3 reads TGTGCCAGCAGCGGGTACCAAGGGGGGGGTGAGACCCAGTACTTC. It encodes CASSGYQGGGETQYF.

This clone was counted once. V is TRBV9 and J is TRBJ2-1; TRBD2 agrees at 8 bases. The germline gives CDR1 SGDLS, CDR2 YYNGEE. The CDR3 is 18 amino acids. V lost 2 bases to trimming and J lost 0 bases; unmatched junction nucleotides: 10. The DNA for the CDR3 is TGTGCCAGCAGCGTTGGTACTAGCGGAACTCACTCCTACAATGAGCAGTTCTTC. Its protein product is CASSVGTSGTHSYNEQFF.